These 13 T cell receptor beta chains were all obtained from the same sample, sequenced in a study of early T cells in non-severe SARS-CoV-2 infection. Each CDR3 protein gets one entry after TCRdb re-called the 5' RACE reads with MiXCR. Altogether some 61,000 distinct CDR3 sequences are present, roughly 9% being singletons, with the ten largest covering 3.5% to 4%. This material consisted of whole blood, taken at baseline. These receptors were taken from an adult who was a healthcare worker with PCR-confirmed SARS-CoV-2 infection or an uninfected control (not recorded which).

This clonotype was picked up a small number of times. The gene calls are TRBV5-4 and TRBJ2-3, with 7 bases matching TRBD1. The CDR3 runs to 17 residues. V trimming: 4 bases; J trimming: 6 bases; junction bases outside the gene matches: 17. Germline loops: CDR1 SGHNT, CDR2 YYREEE (reference sequence). The CDR3 spells CASSPRGRGQPPDTQYF. CDR3 bases: TGTGCCAGCAGCCCTAGGGGTAGGGGGCAACCTCCCGATACGCAGTATTTT.

This clonotype was seen at least ten times. The chain links TRBV11-2 to TRBJ2-1, with 7 bases fitting TRBD2. V trimming: 3 bases; J trimming: 6 bases; junction bases outside the gene matches: 2. The CDR3 extends over 13 amino acids. Germline CDR1 and CDR2: SGHAT and FQNNGV. CDR3 loop: CASSLGLTNEQFF. In DNA form, the CDR3 reads TGTGCCAGCAGCTTGGGACTAACCAATGAGCAGTTCTTC.

This clonotype was detected many times. V is TRBV7-6 and J is TRBJ2-1, with 10 positions matching TRBD2. Germline trimming cut 5 bases from V and 4 bases from J; bases unmatched to any gene: 17. The CDR3 has 19 residues. Germline CDR1 is SGHVS and CDR2 is FNYEAQ. The CDR3 here is CASSPDSGRAFSRYNEQFF. The CDR3 region has the DNA TGTGCCAGCAGCCCCGACAGCGGGAGGGCCTTTAGTCGGTACAATGAGCAGTTCTTC.

This clonotype occurred many times. The chain has TRBV12-3 or TRBV12-4 and TRBJ1-1, with 7 positions matching TRBD1. Losses at the gene ends were 6 bases for V and 4 bases for J; bases not matched to a gene: 8. The CDR3 totals 14 residues. DNA for the CDR3: TGTGCCAGCAGCTTACAGGGGTACGCCACTGAAGCTTTCTTT. The encoded protein is CASSLQGYATEAFF.

This clonotype was seen ten or more times. The chain couples TRBV7-8 to TRBJ2-5; TRBD2 aligns across 8 bases. The CDR3 runs 13 residues. V lost 3 bases to trimming and J lost 5 bases; unmatched junction nucleotides: 2. Germline CDR1 reads SGHVS; CDR2 reads FQNEAQ. The CDR3 is CASSFSGKETQYF. The DNA of the CDR3 is TGTGCCAGCAGCTTTAGCGGGAAGGAGACCCAGTACTTC.

This clonotype showed up just a few times. The CDR3 nucleotides are TGCGCCAGCAGCTTAGCTCAGGGGGACTTTAAAGCTTTCTTT. Its translation: CASSLAQGDFKAFF. The V and J genes are TRBV5-1 and TRBJ1-1; TRBD1 agrees at 7 bases. The CDR3 consists of 14 residues. V gave up 2 bases and J gave up 9 bases; unmatched junction bases: 10. Per germline, CDR1 SGHRS and CDR2 YFSETQ.

This clonotype was detected only a few times. This chain connects TRBV19 to TRBJ2-7; D remains ambiguous. Deletions cut 4 bases from V and 5 bases from J, with 12 bases between. From germline, CDR1 is LNHDA and CDR2 SQIVND (reference sequence). This CDR3 contains 13 residues. The CDR3 DNA is TGTGCCAGTAGTACCCGGAAACATAACGAGCAGTACTTC. It codes for CASSTRKHNEQYF.

The rearrangement uses TRBV29-1 and TRBJ1-5; D uncertain. V lost 4 bases and J lost 3, with 10 bases in between. CDR3 length: 13 amino acids. Germline values: CDR1 SQVTM, CDR2 ANQGSEA. CDR3 DNA: TGCAGCGTTGCACAAAACGACAATCAGCCCCAGCATTTT. Translating gives CSVAQNDNQPQHF. Using reference TRBV29-1 and TRBJ1-5 for the parts outside the CDR3, the full variable domain is SAVISQKPSRDICQRGTSLTIQCQVDSQVTMMFWYRQQPGQSLTLIATANQGSEATYESGFVIDKFPISRPNLTFSTLTVSNMSPEDSSIYLCSVAQNDNQPQHFGDGTRLSIL.

This clonotype turned up a few times. J is TRBJ2-1 and V is TRBV29-1; D unresolved. The V and J ends lost 3 bases and 4 bases respectively, with 10 bases between them. CDR3 length: 13 residues. Looked up from germline, CDR1 is SQVTM and CDR2 is ANQGSEA. The CDR3 sequence is CSVERHEYNEQFF. The CDR3 DNA reads TGCAGCGTTGAGAGGCATGAATACAATGAGCAGTTCTTC.

This clonotype was recorded a few times. The chain recombines TRBV25-1 with TRBJ1-2; D ambiguous. This CDR3 contains 12 residues. V lost 0 bases and J 4 bases, leaving 3 bases between the germline ends. Germline V CDR1 and CDR2: MGHDK, SYGVNS. This CDR3 is CASSEYGYGYTF. In nucleotides, the CDR3 is TGTGCCAGCAGTGAATATGGCTATGGCTACACCTTC.

V is TRBV7-9 and J is TRBJ1-2; D is ambiguous. The germline V and J ends were trimmed by 1 base and 0 bases, with 15 bases remaining between them. Germline loops: CDR1 SEHNR, CDR2 FQNEAQ (reference sequence). The CDR3 has 17 amino acids. The CDR3 sequence is CASSLGETEPTNYGYTF. The DNA of the CDR3 is TGTGCCAGCAGCTTAGGAGAGACCGAACCTACTAACTATGGCTACACCTTC.

V usage is TRBV14 and J usage is TRBJ2-7, with D perhaps TRBD1 (6 bases). From germline, CDR1 is SGHDN and CDR2 FVKESK. The V end lost 3 bases, the J end lost 6 bases, and 12 bases lay between the germline ends. This CDR3 has 13 residues. The CDR3 sequence is CASSQVAGVEQYF. DNA of the CDR3: TGTGCCAGCAGCCAGGTAGCAGGGGTCGAGCAGTACTTC. Together with reference TRBV14 and TRBJ2-7, the CDR3 gives the full variable domain: EAGVTQFPSHSVIEKGQTVTLRCDPISGHDNLYWYRRVMGKEIKFLLHFVKESKQDESGMPNNRFLAERTGGTYSTLKVQPAELEDSGVYFCASSQVAGVEQYFGPGTRLTVT.

This clonotype was counted a few times. The chain recombines TRBV12-3 or TRBV12-4 with TRBJ1-5; D is undetermined. This CDR3 comprises 12 residues. Trimming shortened V by 6 bases and J by 6 bases, and 9 bases separated the two germline ends. In nucleotides, the CDR3 is TGTGCCAGCAGCCAGAGGACTCAGCCCCAGCATTTT. Translated: CASSQRTQPQHF.